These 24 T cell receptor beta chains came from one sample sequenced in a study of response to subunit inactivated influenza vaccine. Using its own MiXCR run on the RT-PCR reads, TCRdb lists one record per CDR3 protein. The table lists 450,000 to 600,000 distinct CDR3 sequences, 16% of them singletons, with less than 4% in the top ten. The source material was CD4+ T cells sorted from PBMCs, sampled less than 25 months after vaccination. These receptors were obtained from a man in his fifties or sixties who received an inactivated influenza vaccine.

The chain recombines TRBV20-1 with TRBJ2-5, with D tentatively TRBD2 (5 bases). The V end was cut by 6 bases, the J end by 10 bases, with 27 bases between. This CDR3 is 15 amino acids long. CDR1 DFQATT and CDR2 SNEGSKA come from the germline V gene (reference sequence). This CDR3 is CSASGIGSGSYNQYF. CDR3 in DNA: TGCAGTGCCAGTGGGATTGGGAGTGGAAGCTACAACCAGTACTTC.

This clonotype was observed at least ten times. CDR3 in amino acids: CASSQPGHLNEKLFF. The CDR3 DNA reads TGTGCCAGCAGCCAACCCGGACACCTTAATGAAAAACTGTTTTTT. This chain connects TRBV4-2 to TRBJ1-4; a weak D match, TRBD1 (5 bases). Between the trimmed V and J ends, which lost 2 bases and 4 bases, there was a span of 11 bases. CDR1 is LGHNA, CDR2 YNFKEQ, per germline. The CDR3 runs to 15 residues.

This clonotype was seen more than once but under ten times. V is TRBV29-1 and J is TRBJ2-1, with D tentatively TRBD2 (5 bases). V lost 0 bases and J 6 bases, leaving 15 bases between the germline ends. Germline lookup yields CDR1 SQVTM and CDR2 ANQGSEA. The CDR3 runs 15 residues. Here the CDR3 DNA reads TGCAGCGTTGAAGAGCGGGCCCTTTTCGGCAATGAGCAGTTCTTC. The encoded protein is CSVEERALFGNEQFF.

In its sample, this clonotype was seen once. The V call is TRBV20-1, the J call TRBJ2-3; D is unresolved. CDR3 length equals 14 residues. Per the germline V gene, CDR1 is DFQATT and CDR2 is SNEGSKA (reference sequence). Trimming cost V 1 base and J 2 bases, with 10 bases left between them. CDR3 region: CSARVSENTDTQYF. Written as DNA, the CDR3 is TGCAGTGCTAGAGTGTCAGAAAACACAGATACGCAGTATTTT.

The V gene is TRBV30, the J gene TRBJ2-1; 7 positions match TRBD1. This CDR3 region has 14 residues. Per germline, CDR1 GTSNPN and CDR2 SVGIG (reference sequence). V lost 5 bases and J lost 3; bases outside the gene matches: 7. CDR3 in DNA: TGTGCCTGGGAGGGACAGCGGTTCTACAATGAGCAGTTCTTC. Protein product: CAWEGQRFYNEQFF.

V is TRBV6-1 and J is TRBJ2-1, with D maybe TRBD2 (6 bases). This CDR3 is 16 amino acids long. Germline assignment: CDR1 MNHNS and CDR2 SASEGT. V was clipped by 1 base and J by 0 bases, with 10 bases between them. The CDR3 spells CASSEEGRSSYNEQFF. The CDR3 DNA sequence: TGTGCCAGCAGTGAAGAAGGGAGGAGCTCCTACAATGAGCAGTTCTTC.

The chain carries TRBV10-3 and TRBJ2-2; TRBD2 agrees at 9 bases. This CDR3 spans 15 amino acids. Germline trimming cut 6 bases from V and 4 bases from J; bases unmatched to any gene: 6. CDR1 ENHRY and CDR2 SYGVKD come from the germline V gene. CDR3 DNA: TGTGCCATCAGGGATAGCGGGAGAGGCACCGGGGAGCTGTTTTTT. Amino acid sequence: CAIRDSGRGTGELFF.

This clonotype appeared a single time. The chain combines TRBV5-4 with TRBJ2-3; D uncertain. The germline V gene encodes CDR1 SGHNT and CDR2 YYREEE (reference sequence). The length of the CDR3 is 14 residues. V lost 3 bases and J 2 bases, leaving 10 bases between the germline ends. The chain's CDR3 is CASSSPTTTDTQYF. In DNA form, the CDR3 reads TGTGCCAGCAGCTCGCCCACTACCACAGATACGCAGTATTTT.

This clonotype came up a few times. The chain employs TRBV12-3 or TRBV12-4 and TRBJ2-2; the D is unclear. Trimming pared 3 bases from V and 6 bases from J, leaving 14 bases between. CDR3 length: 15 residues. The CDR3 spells CASSLFSIFAGELFF. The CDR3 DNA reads TGTGCCAGCAGTTTGTTTTCTATTTTTGCCGGGGAGCTGTTTTTT.

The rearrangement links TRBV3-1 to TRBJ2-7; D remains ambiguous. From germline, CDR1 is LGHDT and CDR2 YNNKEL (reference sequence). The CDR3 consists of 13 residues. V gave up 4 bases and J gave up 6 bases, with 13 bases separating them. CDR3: CASSPDAPGEQYF. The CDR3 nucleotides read TGTGCCAGCAGCCCGGACGCTCCAGGCGAGCAGTACTTC.

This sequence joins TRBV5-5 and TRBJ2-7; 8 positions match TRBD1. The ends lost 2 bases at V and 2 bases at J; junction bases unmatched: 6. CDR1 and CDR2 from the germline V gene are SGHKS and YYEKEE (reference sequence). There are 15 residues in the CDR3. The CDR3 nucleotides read TGTGCCAGCAGCTTCTCTACAGGGGGTCCCTACGAGCAGTACTTC. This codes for CASSFSTGGPYEQYF.

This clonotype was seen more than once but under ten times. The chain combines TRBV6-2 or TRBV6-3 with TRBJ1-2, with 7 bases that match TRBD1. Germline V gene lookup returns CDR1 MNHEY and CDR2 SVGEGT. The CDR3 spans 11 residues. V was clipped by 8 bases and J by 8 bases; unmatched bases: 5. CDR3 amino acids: CASARGLGYTF. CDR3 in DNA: TGTGCCAGCGCGAGGGGGCTAGGCTACACCTTC.

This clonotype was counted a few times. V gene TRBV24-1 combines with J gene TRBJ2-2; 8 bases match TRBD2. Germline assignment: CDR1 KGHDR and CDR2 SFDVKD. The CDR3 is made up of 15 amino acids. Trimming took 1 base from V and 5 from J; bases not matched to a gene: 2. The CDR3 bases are TGTGCCACCAGTGATTTCACTAGCGGAACCGGGGAGCTGTTTTTT. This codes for CATSDFTSGTGELFF.

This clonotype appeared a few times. CDR3 loop: CASSVRAGRGYTF. The CDR3 region has the DNA TGTGCCAGCAGTGTGCGCGCAGGACGGGGCTACACCTTC. The gene calls are TRBV6-1 and TRBJ1-2; D not certain. This CDR3 has 13 amino acids. Trimming stripped 4 bases from V and 8 bases from J, with 14 bases between. The germline gives CDR1 MNHNS, CDR2 SASEGT.

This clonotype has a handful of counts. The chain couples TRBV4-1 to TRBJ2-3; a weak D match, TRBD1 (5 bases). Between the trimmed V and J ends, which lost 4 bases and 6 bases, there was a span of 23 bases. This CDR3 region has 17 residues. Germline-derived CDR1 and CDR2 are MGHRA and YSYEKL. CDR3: CASSPKGIEEVRDTQYF. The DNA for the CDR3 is TGCGCCAGCAGCCCAAAGGGGATAGAAGAGGTTCGGGATACGCAGTATTTT.

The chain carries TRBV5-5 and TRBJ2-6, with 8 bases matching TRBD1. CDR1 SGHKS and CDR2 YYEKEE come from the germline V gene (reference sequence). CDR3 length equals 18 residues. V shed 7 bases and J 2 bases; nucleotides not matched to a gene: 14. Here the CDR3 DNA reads TGTGCCAGCGGCCCTCTGAGACAGGGGCTTACTGGGGCCAACGTCCTGACTTTC. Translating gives CASGPLRQGLTGANVLTF.

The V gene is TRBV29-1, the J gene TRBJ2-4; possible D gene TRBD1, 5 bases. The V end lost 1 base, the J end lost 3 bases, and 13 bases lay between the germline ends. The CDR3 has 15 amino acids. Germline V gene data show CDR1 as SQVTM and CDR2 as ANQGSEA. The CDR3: CSVEAAGLGKNIQYF. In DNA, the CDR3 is TGCAGCGTTGAAGCGGCAGGGCTGGGCAAAAACATTCAGTACTTC. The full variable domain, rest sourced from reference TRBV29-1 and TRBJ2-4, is SAVISQKPSRDICQRGTSLTIQCQVDSQVTMMFWYRQQPGQSLTLIATANQGSEATYESGFVIDKFPISRPNLTFSTLTVSNMSPEDSSIYLCSVEAAGLGKNIQYFGAGTRLSVL.

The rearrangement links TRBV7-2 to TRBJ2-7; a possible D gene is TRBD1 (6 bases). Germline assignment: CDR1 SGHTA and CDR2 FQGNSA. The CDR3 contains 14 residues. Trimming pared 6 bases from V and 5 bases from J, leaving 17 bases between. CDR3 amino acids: CASSFGVGGNEQYF. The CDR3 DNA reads TGTGCCAGCAGTTTCGGAGTAGGGGGAAACGAGCAGTACTTC.

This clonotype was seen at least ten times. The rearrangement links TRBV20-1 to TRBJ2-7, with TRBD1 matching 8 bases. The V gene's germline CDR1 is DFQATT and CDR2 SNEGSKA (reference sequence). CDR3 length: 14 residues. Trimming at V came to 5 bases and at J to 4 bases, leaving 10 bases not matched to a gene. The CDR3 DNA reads TGCAGTGCTTCCACCGGGACAGGACTTTACGAGCAGTACTTC. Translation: CSASTGTGLYEQYF.

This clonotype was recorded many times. Here the CDR3 DNA reads TGTGCCAGCAGCATCCCGGGTAGGGGCTACGAGCAGTACTTC. It translates to CASSIPGRGYEQYF. This rearrangement joins TRBV5-6 to TRBJ2-7; possible D gene TRBD1, 5 bases. The CDR3 extends over 14 amino acids. CDR1 is SGHDT, CDR2 YYEEEE, per germline. V lost 4 bases and J lost 3, with 14 bases in between.

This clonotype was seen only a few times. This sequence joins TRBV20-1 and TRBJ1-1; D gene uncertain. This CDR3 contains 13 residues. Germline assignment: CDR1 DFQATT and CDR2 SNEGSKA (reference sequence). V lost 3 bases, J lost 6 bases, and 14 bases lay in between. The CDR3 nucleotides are TGCAGTGCTAGTGGCATTACAATGGCTGAAGCTTTCTTT. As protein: CSASGITMAEAFF.

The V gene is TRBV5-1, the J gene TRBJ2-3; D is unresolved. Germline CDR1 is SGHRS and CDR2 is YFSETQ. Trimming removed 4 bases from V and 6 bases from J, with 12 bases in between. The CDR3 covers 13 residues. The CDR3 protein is CASSRLESDTQYF. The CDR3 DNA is TGCGCCAGCAGCCGGCTCGAAAGCGATACGCAGTATTTT.

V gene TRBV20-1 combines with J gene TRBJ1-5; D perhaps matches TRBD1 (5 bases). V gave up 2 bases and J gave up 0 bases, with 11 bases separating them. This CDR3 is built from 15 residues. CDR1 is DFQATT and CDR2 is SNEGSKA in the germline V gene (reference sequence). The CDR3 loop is CSARSGSGSNQPQHF. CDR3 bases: TGCAGTGCTAGATCAGGGTCAGGTAGCAATCAGCCCCAGCATTTT.

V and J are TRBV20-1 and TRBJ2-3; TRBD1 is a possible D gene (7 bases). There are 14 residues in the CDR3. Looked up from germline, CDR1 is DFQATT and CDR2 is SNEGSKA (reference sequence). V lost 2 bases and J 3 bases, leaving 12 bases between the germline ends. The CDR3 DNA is TGCAGTGCTAGAAGGACAGGACTAACAGATACGCAGTATTTT. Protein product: CSARRTGLTDTQYF.